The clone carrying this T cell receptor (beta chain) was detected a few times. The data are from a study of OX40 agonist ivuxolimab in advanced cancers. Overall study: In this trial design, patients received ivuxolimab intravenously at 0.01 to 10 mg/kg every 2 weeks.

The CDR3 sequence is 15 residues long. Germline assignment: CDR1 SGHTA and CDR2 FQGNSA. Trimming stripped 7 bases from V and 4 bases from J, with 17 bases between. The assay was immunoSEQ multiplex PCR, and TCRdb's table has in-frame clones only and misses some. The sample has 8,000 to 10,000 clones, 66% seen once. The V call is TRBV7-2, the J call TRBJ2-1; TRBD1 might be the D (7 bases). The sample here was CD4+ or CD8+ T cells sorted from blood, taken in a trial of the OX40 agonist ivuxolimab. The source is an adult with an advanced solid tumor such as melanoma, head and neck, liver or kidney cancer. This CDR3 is CASTPGDRTYNEQFF. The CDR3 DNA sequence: TGTGCCAGCACCCCGGGGGACAGAACATACAATGAGCAGTTCTTC.